A selection of T cell receptor beta chains follows, all from one sample in a study of blood T cell repertoires in COVID-19. TCRdb's copy holds only in-frame clones and misses some; the assay was immunoSEQ multiplex PCR. In the table there are under 250,000 clones, about four fifths of which are singletons. The sequencing sample was made of PBMCs or T cells enriched from blood (not recorded which). These TCRs come from a woman between 45 and 60 years old who had been exposed to COVID-19. CDR3s include the opening cysteine and the closing phenylalanine or tryptophan. A D gene is named only where the DNA matches it firmly. Clone size is shown for a subset of rows, as once, few, many or a class of expanded clone.

j_gene	v_gene	abundance	len	d_gene	CDR3aa	CDR3nt
TRBJ2-1	TRBV10-3	NA	19	TRBD2	CAISDPFSGGDLVYNEQFF	TGTGCCATCAGTGACCCGTTCAGCGGGGGGGACCTGGTCTACAATGAGCAGTTCTTC
TRBJ1-1	TRBV13	NA	23	NA	CASSLEPGGRYRTSPAMNTEAFF	TGTGCCAGCAGCTTAGAGCCGGGAGGCAGGTACAGGACTTCCCCGGCGATGAACACTGAAGCTTTCTTT
TRBJ1-5	TRBV19	NA	14	NA	CASSNAYGGQPQHF	TGTGCCAGTAGTAACGCGTACGGGGGACAGCCCCAGCATTTT
TRBJ1-1	TRBV13	NA	12	NA	CASSLRGTEAFF	TGTGCCAGCAGCTTAAGGGGGACTGAAGCTTTCTTT
TRBJ1-5	TRBV6-2/TRBV6-3	NA	15	NA	CASSYAQGRGQPQHF	TGTGCCAGCAGTTACGCACAGGGTAGAGGACAGCCCCAGCATTTT
TRBJ2-3	TRBV11-3	NA	17	TRBD2	CASSSGTSGEPTDTQYF	TGTGCCAGCAGCTCCGGGACTAGCGGGGAGCCCACAGATACGCAGTATTTT
TRBJ2-5	TRBV7-2	NA	14	NA	CASSSRSALGTQYF	TGTGCCAGCAGCTCCCGAAGTGCGCTAGGGACCCAGTACTTC
TRBJ2-5	TRBV5-6	NA	15	TRBD2	CASSSPPGSGRTQYF	TGTGCCAGCAGCTCACCCCCGGGCAGCGGGAGAACCCAGTACTTC
TRBJ1-1	TRBV7-2	few	16	TRBD1	CASSRRQGGKNTEAFF	TGTGCCAGCAGCCGGAGACAGGGCGGGAAGAACACTGAAGCTTTCTTT
TRBJ1-3	TRBV12-3/TRBV12-4	few	12	NA	CASSLSGNTIYF	TGTGCCAGCAGTTTGTCAGGAAACACCATATATTTT
TRBJ1-5	TRBV6-1	NA	17	TRBD1	CASSARQGSSSNQPQHF	TGTGCCAGCAGTGCGCGACAGGGTAGTAGTAGCAATCAGCCCCAGCATTTT
TRBJ1-2	TRBV30	NA	15	TRBD1	CAWSLTGTGGLGYTF	TGTGCCTGGAGTCTCACCGGGACAGGGGGCCTCGGCTACACCTTC